The 18 T cell receptor beta chains below all came from one sample that was sequenced in a study of STAT3 mutations in large granular lymphocyte leukemia. Study findings and constraints: In T-cell large granular lymphocyte leukemia, about half of patients showed multiple immunodominant subclonotypes.

The antigens these receptors bind are not known. TCRdb keeps only in-frame clones here, not all; method: immunoSEQ multiplex PCR. The sample has roughly 2,000 clones, approximately 61% seen once. Sequencing was performed on peripheral blood mononuclear cells. Receptors originate from a man in his sixties with T-cell large granular lymphocyte leukemia. Some clones in this sample may be carry-over from other donors' samples.

The V and J genes are TRBV10-3 and TRBJ2-7; TRBD2 matches at 9 bases. Germline CDR1 ENHRY, CDR2 SYGVKD. V dropped 3 bases and J dropped 0; count of bases not matched to a gene: 15. The CDR3 length is 19 residues. CDR3 region: CAISDSSFSGGRSSYEQYF. The DNA of the CDR3 is TGTGCCATCAGTGACTCTAGCTTCAGCGGGGGGAGGAGCTCCTACGAGCAGTACTTC.

The gene calls are TRBV5-1 and TRBJ1-2; TRBD1 is a possible D gene (5 bases). Trimming removed 3 bases from V and 5 bases from J, with 14 bases in between. The CDR3 length is 14 residues. Germline lookup yields CDR1 SGHRS and CDR2 YFSETQ. The DNA for the CDR3 is TGCGCCAGCAGCTCGGAGGGCGGGACTTATGGCTACACCTTC. Translating gives CASSSEGGTYGYTF.

Only a few counts were recorded for this clone. This sequence joins TRBV6-5 and TRBJ2-3; possible D gene TRBD1, 5 bases. This CDR3 is built from 15 residues. With 0 bases removed from V and 2 bases from J, the gap between germline ends came to 9 bases. From germline, CDR1 is MNHEY and CDR2 SVGAGI. The CDR3 DNA reads TGTGCCAGCAGTTACTCGGGGCAAACCACAGATACGCAGTATTTT. This gives the protein CASSYSGQTTDTQYF.

V gene TRBV5-1 combines with J gene TRBJ1-2; TRBD1 matches 10 bases. CDR1 is SGHRS and CDR2 is YFSETQ in the germline V gene. This CDR3 contains 14 residues. V gave up 3 bases and J gave up 6 bases; unmatched junction bases: 5. CDR3 in DNA: TGCGCCAGCAGCTATTCGACAGGGGGCGATGGCTACACCTTC. Residues: CASSYSTGGDGYTF.

V usage is TRBV5-1 and J usage is TRBJ2-7, with D unresolved. V lost 4 bases to trimming and J lost 3 bases, with 11 bases between them. The CDR3 spans 13 residues. Per germline, CDR1 SGHRS and CDR2 YFSETQ. The CDR3 spells CASSTGPIYEQYF. The CDR3 DNA sequence: TGCGCCAGCAGCACCGGGCCTATCTACGAGCAGTACTTC.

J is TRBJ2-7 and V is TRBV6-5; 7 nucleotides agree with TRBD1. J gave up 0 bases and V 6 bases, and 8 bases lay outside the gene matches. The CDR3 length is 15 residues. Per the germline V gene, CDR1 is MNHEY and CDR2 is SVGAGI. For the CDR3, the DNA is TGTGCCAGCAGGTCCCCAGGGGGATCCTCCTACGAGCAGTACTTC. Encoded protein: CASRSPGGSSYEQYF.

This chain uses TRBV18 with TRBJ2-2; D gene unclear. Germline values: CDR1 KGHSH, CDR2 LQKENI. V was trimmed by 1 base and J by 7 bases, leaving 13 bases between them. This CDR3 contains 15 residues. In DNA form, the CDR3 reads TGTGCCAGCTCACCACTAACGGACGTTGGCGGGGAGCTGTTTTTT. It translates to CASSPLTDVGGELFF.

The V and J genes are TRBV6-5 and TRBJ1-2; D might be TRBD1 (6 bases). The CDR3 has 13 residues. In germline, CDR1 is MNHEY, CDR2 SVGAGI. V lost 5 bases and J 4 bases, leaving 11 bases between the germline ends. The CDR3 sequence is CASSGQGIYGYTF. Here the CDR3 DNA reads TGTGCCAGCAGTGGGCAGGGGATCTATGGCTACACCTTC.

CDR3 sequence reads: CASSKGAGYEQYF. The CDR3 DNA is TGTGCCAGCAGCAAGGGAGCGGGTTACGAGCAGTACTTC. This chain links TRBV7-2 with TRBJ2-7, with a weak D call TRBD2 (6 bases). Per germline, CDR1 SGHTA and CDR2 FQGNSA. Trimming left V 5 bases short and J 4 bases short, with 12 bases between. CDR3 size: 13 residues.

The gene calls are TRBV30 and TRBJ1-2; D is ambiguous. The germline V gene has CDR1 GTSNPN and CDR2 SVGIG (reference sequence). This CDR3 has 14 residues. Trimming shortened V by 0 bases and J by 5 bases, and 13 bases separated the two germline ends. CDR3 protein: CAWSVMGRLYGYTF. CDR3 DNA: TGTGCCTGGAGTGTAATGGGTAGGCTTTATGGCTACACCTTC.

There are a few counts of this clone. The chain is built from TRBV5-4 and TRBJ2-3; TRBD2 agrees at 9 bases. The ends lost 0 bases at V and 1 base at J; junction bases unmatched: 3. The germline CDR1 and CDR2 sequences are SGHNT and YYREEE (reference sequence). The CDR3 is made up of 16 amino acids. CDR3: CASSLGGGAGTDTQYF. The DNA of the CDR3 is TGTGCCAGCAGCTTGGGCGGGGGGGCGGGCACAGATACGCAGTATTTT.

This clone was counted between two and nine times. The V call is TRBV7-9, the J call TRBJ1-2; D is possibly TRBD1 (5 bases). CDR3 length equals 12 residues. V gave up 1 base and J gave up 7 bases, with 7 bases separating them. CDR1 is SEHNR, CDR2 FQNEAQ, per germline (reference sequence). CDR3 loop: CASSLGGLGYTF. As DNA, the CDR3 is TGTGCCAGCAGCTTAGGGGGCCTTGGCTACACCTTC.

The chain joins TRBV21-1 to TRBJ2-1; the table's D call, TRBD2, was not checked against the DNA. TRBV21-1 constitutes a pseudogene. The CDR3 loop spans 15 amino acids. The CDR3 loop is CASSKGGGRLNEQFF. The CDR3 region has the DNA TGTGCCAGCAGCAAGGGCGGGGGGCGCCTAAATGAGCAGTTCTTC.

The chain joins TRBV18 to TRBJ2-7; weak D call: TRBD1 (6 bases). The germline CDR1 and CDR2 sequences are KGHSH and LQKENI. Trimming pared 3 bases from V and 8 bases from J, leaving 14 bases between. CDR3 size: 13 residues. The CDR3 sequence is CASSPAGEVKQYF. The CDR3 DNA is TGTGCCAGCTCACCGGCAGGGGAAGTTAAGCAGTACTTC.

V gene TRBV6-5 combines with J gene TRBJ1-1; maybe TRBD1 (5 bases). V shed 6 bases and J shed 5 bases, with 13 bases lying between them. This CDR3 has 13 amino acids. Germline V gene lookup returns CDR1 MNHEY and CDR2 SVGAGI. The CDR3 DNA follows: TGTGCCAGCAGCCGTTACCAGGGAACTGAAGCTTTCTTT. This gives the protein CASSRYQGTEAFF.

This clone turned up a few times. The genes are TRBV4-3 and TRBJ1-6; tentatively, D is TRBD1 (5 bases). Germline V gene sequence: CDR1 LGHNA, CDR2 YSLEER. V lost 0 bases to trimming and J lost 4 bases, with 7 bases between them. The CDR3 extends over 15 amino acids. Here the CDR3 reads CASSQDQGYNSPLHF. The DNA of the CDR3 is TGCGCCAGCAGCCAAGATCAGGGTTATAATTCACCCCTCCACTTT.

This chain uses TRBV30 with TRBJ1-2; no firm D call. Trimming removed 0 bases from V and 8 bases from J, with 13 bases in between. The V gene's germline CDR1 is GTSNPN and CDR2 SVGIG (reference sequence). The CDR3 runs to 13 residues. CDR3 sequence reads: CAWSVDFQSGYTF. In nucleotides, the CDR3 is TGTGCCTGGAGTGTAGACTTCCAAAGCGGCTACACCTTC.

J is TRBJ1-2 and V is TRBV6-5; the match to TRBD1 covers 9 bases. With V trimmed by 6 bases and J by 8 bases, 10 bases remained unmatched. This CDR3 is built from 14 residues. Germline CDR1 reads MNHEY; CDR2 reads SVGAGI. Here the CDR3 reads CASSRSGTGKGYTF. In DNA form, the CDR3 reads TGTGCCAGCAGCCGATCCGGGACAGGGAAAGGCTACACCTTC.